This TCR beta chain was identified during a study of beta chain features in type 1 diabetes. Whole-study context: All of the samples together had over 90 million sorted cells examined.

Reverse transcription of all isolated RNA meant that expressed TCRB transcripts were sequenced. TCRdb's table, derived via immunoSEQ multiplex PCR, lists solely in-frame clones and lacks some. The sample lists some 280,000 clones, around 15% occurring once. From germline, CDR1 is SNHLY and CDR2 FYNNEI. The CDR3 totals 13 residues. The V end lost 6 bases, the J end lost 11 bases, and 14 bases lay between the germline ends. Study outcomes and limitations: In all four CD4+ subsets, TCRB CDR3 length was significantly, moderately reduced in type 1 diabetes.

Comment on this clone: Antigen unknown.

The chain has TRBV2 and TRBJ2-6, with a tentative D call TRBD1 (5 bases). The sequenced material came from naive CD4+ T cells from blood. The source is a man aged 25 to 40 with type 1 diabetes. DNA of the CDR3: TGTGCCAGCAGACAAGACAGTTCCGACGTCCTGACTTTC. This gives the protein CASRQDSSDVLTF.